This TCR beta chain was obtained from a study of T cell responses to AZD1222 COVID-19 vaccine. The CDR3 contains 12 residues. Germline-derived CDR1 and CDR2 are LGHDT and YNNKEL (reference sequence). V lost 1 base and J 4 bases, leaving 5 bases between the germline ends. The method was immunoSEQ multiplex PCR; TCRdb's version includes in-frame clones alone and lacks a portion of them. The sample includes 15,000 to 18,000 clones, 88% of them seen just once. Pooling was applied to second doses at about 4 or about 12 weeks. The study's findings and limits: Baseline seropositivity occurred in only a handful of AZD1222 recipients. It should be noted that donors were predominantly white British and more often female, and clonal diversity was possibly underestimated. Spike-specific TCR breadth rose after two AZD1222 doses, and depth rose as well.

As to this clone: Its antigen is not known.

The sequence came from an adult who received the AZD1222 COVID-19 vaccine. Sample: peripheral blood, taken 28 days after the second AZD1222 dose. This chain connects TRBV3-1 (or the pseudogene TRBV3-2) to TRBJ2-7; D unresolved. CDR3 sequence (DNA): TGTGCCAGCAGCCAAGTTGGATACGAGCAGTACTTC. Residues: CASSQVGYEQYF.